Sequencing of this T cell receptor (beta chain) was carried out in a study of molecular identifiers for immune sequencing clone quantification. The wider study: In replicates, RNA from 20,000 or 100,000 naive CD8 cells was divided five ways and four parts were sequenced. Findings and caveats of the study: Over 97% of effector molecules, but under 1% in naive cells, were held by clones with more than 20 RNA copies.

TCRdb called the PCR reads again in MiXCR, with one record for every CDR3 protein. This sample has 300,000 to 350,000 distinct CDR3 sequences, with about a fifth found just once. This clonotype was seen many times. Antigen unknown. Per the germline V gene, CDR1 is SNHLY and CDR2 is FYNNEI. The V end lost 3 bases, the J end lost 0 bases, and 15 bases lay between the germline ends. The CDR3 consists of 17 residues. This receptor was identified in a human donor in good health. Some libraries in this study had Jurkat cell RNA spiked in. This sequence joins TRBV2 and TRBJ1-3, with a weak D call TRBD1 (5 bases). Input material: naive CD8+ T cells from blood, with Jurkat cell RNA spiked in. Subset of the sample: FACS-sorted CD8+CD4-CCR7+CD45RA+ naive T cells. The CDR3 protein is CASSDRGGHLSGNTIYF. The CDR3 nucleotides are TGTGCCAGCAGTGATAGGGGTGGGCATCTCTCTGGAAACACCATATATTTT.